Listed below are T cell receptor beta chains from one sample, sequenced in a study of Graves' ophthalmopathy and Graves' hyperthyroidism. MiXCR, applied by TCRdb to the multiplex PCR reads, yields one record per CDR3 protein. The sample records some 200,000 distinct CDR3 sequences, roughly 29% being singletons. The sequencing input was peripheral blood. The receptors originated from a middle-aged man with Graves' ophthalmopathy. The CDR3 runs from the conserved cysteine through the conserved F or W. A D gene is named only where the DNA matches it firmly. Some rows mark clone size as missing; the rest say once, few, many or name a class of expanded clone.

CDR3aa: CSARDLRTGRRETQYF; CDR3nt: TGCAGTGCTAGAGATCTTCGGACAGGGCGACGGGAGACCCAGTACTTC; d_gene: TRBD1; v_gene: TRBV20-1; len: 16; abundance: many; j_gene: TRBJ2-5
CDR3aa: CASSFWTNTGELFF; CDR3nt: TGTGCCAGCAGTTTTTGGACGAACACCGGGGAGCTGTTTTTT; d_gene: NA; v_gene: TRBV28; len: 14; abundance: many; j_gene: TRBJ2-2
CDR3aa: CAIRQGLEQPQHF; CDR3nt: TGTGCCATCAGGCAGGGTCTGGAACAGCCCCAGCATTTT; d_gene: NA; v_gene: TRBV10-3; len: 13; abundance: many; j_gene: TRBJ1-5
CDR3aa: CSGHKETEAFF; CDR3nt: TGCAGCGGCCACAAAGAAACTGAAGCTTTCTTT; d_gene: NA; v_gene: TRBV29-1; len: 11; abundance: many; j_gene: TRBJ1-1
CDR3aa: CAISDSPLQPQHF; CDR3nt: TGTGCCATCAGTGACAGCCCCCTTCAGCCCCAGCATTTT; d_gene: NA; v_gene: TRBV10-3; len: 13; abundance: NA; j_gene: TRBJ1-5
CDR3aa: CASSLRLANEQYF; CDR3nt: TGTGCCAGCAGTTTAAGACTAGCAAACGAGCAGTACTTC; d_gene: TRBD2; v_gene: TRBV28; len: 13; abundance: many; j_gene: TRBJ2-7
CDR3aa: CASSPQGQGDGYTF; CDR3nt: TGTGCCAGCAGTCCACAGGGACAGGGAGATGGCTACACCTTC; d_gene: TRBD1; v_gene: TRBV12-3/TRBV12-4; len: 14; abundance: many; j_gene: TRBJ1-2
CDR3aa: CASSLDLAGGSETQYF; CDR3nt: TGTGCCAGCAGCCTGGACCTAGCGGGAGGCTCAGAGACCCAGTACTTC; d_gene: TRBD2; v_gene: TRBV7-2; len: 16; abundance: many; j_gene: TRBJ2-5
CDR3aa: CASSTGTHQETQYF; CDR3nt: TGTGCCAGCAGCACCGGGACACACCAAGAGACCCAGTACTTC; d_gene: NA; v_gene: TRBV12-3/TRBV12-4; len: 14; abundance: NA; j_gene: TRBJ2-5
CDR3aa: CASSYTRIYEQYF; CDR3nt: TGTGCCAGCAGCTACACTCGGATCTACGAGCAGTACTTC; d_gene: NA; v_gene: TRBV2; len: 13; abundance: many; j_gene: TRBJ2-7
CDR3aa: CASSFQDTGELFF; CDR3nt: TGTGCCAGCAGTTTCCAGGACACCGGGGAGCTGTTTTTT; d_gene: NA; v_gene: TRBV27; len: 13; abundance: many; j_gene: TRBJ2-2
CDR3aa: CSVAVTANTEAFF; CDR3nt: TGCAGCGTGGCTGTTACGGCGAACACTGAAGCTTTCTTT; d_gene: NA; v_gene: TRBV29-1; len: 13; abundance: many; j_gene: TRBJ1-1
CDR3aa: CASSSYSYEQYF; CDR3nt: TGTGCCAGCAGCTCGTACTCCTACGAGCAGTACTTC; d_gene: NA; v_gene: TRBV7-6; len: 12; abundance: many; j_gene: TRBJ2-7
CDR3aa: CATSAGAEPQHF; CDR3nt: TGTGCCACCAGTGCGGGGGCTGAGCCCCAGCATTTT; d_gene: NA; v_gene: TRBV24-1; len: 12; abundance: many; j_gene: TRBJ1-5
CDR3aa: CASNDRVENQPQHF; CDR3nt: TGTGCCAGCAATGACAGGGTCGAAAATCAGCCCCAGCATTTT; d_gene: TRBD1; v_gene: TRBV2; len: 14; abundance: many; j_gene: TRBJ1-5
CDR3aa: CASSSILAGGLDEQYF; CDR3nt: TGTGCCAGCAGTTCCATACTAGCGGGAGGTCTGGACGAGCAGTACTTC; d_gene: TRBD2; v_gene: TRBV27; len: 16; abundance: many; j_gene: TRBJ2-7
CDR3aa: CASSVPGQGQPQHF; CDR3nt: TGTGCCAGCAGTGTGCCGGGACAGGGGCAGCCCCAGCATTTT; d_gene: TRBD1; v_gene: TRBV28; len: 14; abundance: many; j_gene: TRBJ1-5
CDR3aa: CMGINTEAFF; CDR3nt: TGCATGGGCATTAACACTGAAGCTTTCTTT; d_gene: NA; v_gene: TRBV29-1; len: 10; abundance: many; j_gene: TRBJ1-1
CDR3aa: CASSARDGTYEQYF; CDR3nt: TGTGCCAGCAGTGCCCGTGATGGAACCTACGAGCAGTACTTC; d_gene: NA; v_gene: TRBV12-3/TRBV12-4; len: 14; abundance: NA; j_gene: TRBJ2-7
CDR3aa: CSAMALGGTGELFF; CDR3nt: TGCAGTGCTATGGCATTGGGGGGAACAGGGGAGCTGTTTTTT; d_gene: NA; v_gene: TRBV20-1; len: 14; abundance: many; j_gene: TRBJ2-2
CDR3aa: CASRLAGTGNEQYF; CDR3nt: TGTGCCAGCAGACTCGCCGGGACAGGGAATGAGCAGTACTTC; d_gene: TRBD1; v_gene: TRBV6-2/TRBV6-3; len: 14; abundance: many; j_gene: TRBJ2-7
CDR3aa: CASSLSRDIMMNTEAFF; CDR3nt: TGTGCCAGCAGTTTGTCCCGGGACATTATGATGAACACTGAAGCTTTCTTT; d_gene: NA; v_gene: TRBV6-2/TRBV6-3; len: 17; abundance: once; j_gene: TRBJ1-1
CDR3aa: CASSWGQGRDSNQPQHF; CDR3nt: TGTGCCAGCAGCTGGGGACAGGGGAGGGATAGCAATCAGCCCCAGCATTTT; d_gene: TRBD1; v_gene: TRBV13; len: 17; abundance: once; j_gene: TRBJ1-5
CDR3aa: CASTSRGSEHYEQYF; CDR3nt: TGTGCCAGCACGAGTCGCGGGAGCGAACACTACGAGCAGTACTTC; d_gene: TRBD2; v_gene: TRBV6-4; len: 15; abundance: NA; j_gene: TRBJ2-7
CDR3aa: CASSKELYYEQYF; CDR3nt: TGTGCCAGCAGCAAGGAGCTGTACTACGAGCAGTACTTC; d_gene: NA; v_gene: TRBV25-1; len: 13; abundance: many; j_gene: TRBJ2-7
CDR3aa: CASSDMTEAFF; CDR3nt: TGTGCCAGCAGTGATATGACTGAAGCTTTCTTT; d_gene: NA; v_gene: TRBV2; len: 11; abundance: NA; j_gene: TRBJ1-1
CDR3aa: CASTGGSQETQYF; CDR3nt: TGTGCCAGCACGGGGGGAAGCCAAGAGACCCAGTACTTC; d_gene: TRBD2; v_gene: TRBV2; len: 13; abundance: NA; j_gene: TRBJ2-5
CDR3aa: CASSYSYRLARNTGELFF; CDR3nt: TGTGCCAGCAGTTACTCGTATCGCCTAGCGAGGAACACCGGGGAGCTGTTTTTT; d_gene: NA; v_gene: TRBV6-2/TRBV6-3; len: 18; abundance: many; j_gene: TRBJ2-2
CDR3aa: CASSVRTGSVEQYF; CDR3nt: TGTGCCAGCAGCGTTAGGACAGGATCGGTCGAGCAGTACTTC; d_gene: TRBD1; v_gene: TRBV28; len: 14; abundance: NA; j_gene: TRBJ2-7
CDR3aa: CASSQGLVSENIQYF; CDR3nt: TGTGCCAGCAGTCAGGGATTGGTGTCTGAAAACATTCAGTACTTC; d_gene: NA; v_gene: TRBV7-2; len: 15; abundance: many; j_gene: TRBJ2-4
CDR3aa: CASSVDGWNTEAFF; CDR3nt: TGCGCCAGCAGCGTGGACGGGTGGAACACTGAAGCTTTCTTT; d_gene: NA; v_gene: TRBV5-1; len: 14; abundance: many; j_gene: TRBJ1-1
CDR3aa: CASSPRVSTYEQYF; CDR3nt: TGTGCCAGCAGTCCCCGGGTATCTACTTACGAGCAGTACTTC; d_gene: NA; v_gene: TRBV6-1; len: 14; abundance: NA; j_gene: TRBJ2-7
CDR3aa: CASSVAGMAVPDTQYF; CDR3nt: TGTGCCAGCAGCGTAGCCGGGATGGCGGTCCCAGATACGCAGTATTTT; d_gene: NA; v_gene: TRBV9; len: 16; abundance: many; j_gene: TRBJ2-3
CDR3aa: CASRHVGDSVPGELFF; CDR3nt: TGTGCCAGCAGGCACGTCGGGGACAGCGTCCCCGGGGAGCTGTTTTTT; d_gene: TRBD1; v_gene: TRBV6-2/TRBV6-3; len: 16; abundance: many; j_gene: TRBJ2-2
CDR3aa: CASSAIARGAGELFF; CDR3nt: TGTGCCAGCAGTGCCATAGCGAGGGGGGCCGGGGAGCTGTTTTTT; d_gene: NA; v_gene: TRBV12-3/TRBV12-4; len: 15; abundance: NA; j_gene: TRBJ2-2
CDR3aa: CASSPQGQNSPLHF; CDR3nt: TGTGCCAGCAGTCCCCAGGGTCAGAATTCACCCCTCCACTTT; d_gene: NA; v_gene: TRBV12-3/TRBV12-4; len: 14; abundance: many; j_gene: TRBJ1-6
CDR3aa: CASSYVDFRSGYTF; CDR3nt: TGTGCCAGCAGTTACGTCGATTTCAGGAGTGGCTACACCTTC; d_gene: NA; v_gene: TRBV6-5; len: 14; abundance: NA; j_gene: TRBJ1-2
CDR3aa: CASSEGDFYEQYF; CDR3nt: TGTGCCAGCAGTGAAGGGGACTTCTACGAGCAGTACTTC; d_gene: NA; v_gene: TRBV25-1; len: 13; abundance: many; j_gene: TRBJ2-7
CDR3aa: CASIEFGSYEQYF; CDR3nt: TGCGCCAGCATCGAGTTTGGATCCTACGAGCAGTACTTC; d_gene: NA; v_gene: TRBV6-1; len: 13; abundance: many; j_gene: TRBJ2-7
CDR3aa: CASSLAGTGTNSPLHF; CDR3nt: TGTGCCAGCAGTTTAGCCGGGACAGGGACTAATTCACCCCTCCACTTT; d_gene: TRBD1; v_gene: TRBV6-2/TRBV6-3; len: 16; abundance: NA; j_gene: TRBJ1-6
CDR3aa: CASSYSVSSNSGGSLYEQYF; CDR3nt: TGTGCCAGCAGTTACTCCGTATCCTCAAATAGCGGGGGATCCCTCTACGAGCAGTACTTC; d_gene: TRBD2; v_gene: TRBV6-2/TRBV6-3; len: 20; abundance: NA; j_gene: TRBJ2-7
CDR3aa: CASSKTGGSQPQHF; CDR3nt: TGTGCCAGCAGCAAAACGGGGGGCTCGCAGCCCCAGCATTTT; d_gene: NA; v_gene: TRBV12-3/TRBV12-4; len: 14; abundance: many; j_gene: TRBJ1-5
CDR3aa: CASSLTGQKETQYF; CDR3nt: TGCGCCAGCAGCTTGACGGGACAGAAAGAGACCCAGTACTTC; d_gene: TRBD1; v_gene: TRBV5-1; len: 14; abundance: many; j_gene: TRBJ2-5
CDR3aa: CASSLLPGQGTYEQYF; CDR3nt: TGTGCCAGCAGTTTGCTCCCGGGACAGGGGACCTACGAGCAGTACTTC; d_gene: TRBD1; v_gene: TRBV28; len: 16; abundance: many; j_gene: TRBJ2-7